This T cell receptor beta chain emerged from a study of CD8 T cells in ankylosing spondylitis. Study findings and constraints: With a CD8+ phenotype, disease-linked clones were relatively rare in peripheral blood. Reportedly, disease-linked clones are significantly enriched in ankylosing spondylitis patients' matched synovial fluid. Blood of patients with ankylosing spondylitis appeared to be characterized by a TCR beta motif of fewer than 10 highly homologous variants.

Researchers built TCR beta libraries using quantitative 5'-RACE with molecular barcodes. In TCRdb, the 5' RACE reads were re-called with MiXCR into one record per CDR3 protein. The sample records about 240,000 distinct CDR3 sequences, about 10% being singletons. This clonotype was counted ten times or more. As yet, its antigen is unknown. The CDR3 runs to 14 residues. Trimming took 4 bases from V and 7 from J, leaving 17 bases between them. In germline, CDR1 is SGHRS, CDR2 YFSETQ. The receptor comes from a male donor with ankylosing spondylitis or in good health (not recorded which). The chain employs TRBV5-1 and TRBJ1-2; a weak D match, TRBD1 (5 bases). The sequenced sample was blood, either unsorted or a sorted T cell fraction (not recorded which). CDR3 DNA: TGCGCCAGCAGCGGCTCGCAGGGTTCCCCTGGCTACACCTTC. Translation gives CASSGSQGSPGYTF.